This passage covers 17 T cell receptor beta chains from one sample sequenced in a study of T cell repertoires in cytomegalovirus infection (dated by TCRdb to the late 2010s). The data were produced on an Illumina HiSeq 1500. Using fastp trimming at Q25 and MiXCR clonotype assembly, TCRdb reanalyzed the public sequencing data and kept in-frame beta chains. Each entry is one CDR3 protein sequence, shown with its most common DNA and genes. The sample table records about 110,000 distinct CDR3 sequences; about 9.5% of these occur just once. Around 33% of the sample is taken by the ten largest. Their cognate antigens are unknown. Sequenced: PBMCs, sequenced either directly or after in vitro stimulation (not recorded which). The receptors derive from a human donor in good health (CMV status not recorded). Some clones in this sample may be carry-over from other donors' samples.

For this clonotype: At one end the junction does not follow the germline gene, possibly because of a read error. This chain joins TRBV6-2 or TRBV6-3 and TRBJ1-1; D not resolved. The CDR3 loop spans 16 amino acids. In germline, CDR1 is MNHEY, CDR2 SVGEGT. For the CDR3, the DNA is TGTGCCAGCAGTCACTCTCCCGGGAACTTGGCAACTGAAGCTTTCTTT. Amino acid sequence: CASSHSPGNLATEAFF.

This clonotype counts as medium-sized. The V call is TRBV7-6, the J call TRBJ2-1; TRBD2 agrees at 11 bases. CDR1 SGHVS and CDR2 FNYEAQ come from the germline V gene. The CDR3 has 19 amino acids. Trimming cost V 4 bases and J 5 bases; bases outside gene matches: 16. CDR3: CASSSTGGASGRYNNEQFF. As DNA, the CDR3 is TGTGCCAGCAGCTCTACTGGGGGGGCTAGCGGGAGGTATAACAATGAGCAGTTCTTC.

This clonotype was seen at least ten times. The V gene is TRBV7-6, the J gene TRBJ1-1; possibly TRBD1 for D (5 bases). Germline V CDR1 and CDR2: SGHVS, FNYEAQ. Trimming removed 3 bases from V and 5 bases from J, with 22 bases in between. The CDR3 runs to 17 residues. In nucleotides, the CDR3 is TGTGCCAGCAGCTTCTACCCTCGGCGGGGCAACTATACTGAAGCTTTCTTT. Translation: CASSFYPRRGNYTEAFF.

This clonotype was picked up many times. In DNA, the CDR3 is TGTGCCAGCAGCCCCCGAGGCCAAGAGACCCAGTACTTC. It yields the protein CASSPRGQETQYF. V usage is TRBV4-2 and J usage is TRBJ2-5; D not resolved. The CDR3 length is 13 residues. In germline, CDR1 is LGHNA, CDR2 YNFKEQ. Trimming took 4 bases from V and 1 from J, leaving 7 bases between them.

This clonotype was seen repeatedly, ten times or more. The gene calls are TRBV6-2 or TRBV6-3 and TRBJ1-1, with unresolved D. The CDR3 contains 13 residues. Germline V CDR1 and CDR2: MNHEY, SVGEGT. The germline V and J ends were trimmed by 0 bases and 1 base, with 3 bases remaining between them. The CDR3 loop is CASSYSENTEAFF. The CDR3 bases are TGTGCCAGCAGTTACTCGGAGAACACTGAAGCTTTCTTT.

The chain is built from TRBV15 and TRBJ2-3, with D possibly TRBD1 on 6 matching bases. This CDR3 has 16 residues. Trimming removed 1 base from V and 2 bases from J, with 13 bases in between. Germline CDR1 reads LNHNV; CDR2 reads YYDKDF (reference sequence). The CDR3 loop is CATSRATGTNTDTQYF. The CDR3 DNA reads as TGTGCCACCAGCAGAGCTACAGGGACCAACACAGATACGCAGTATTTT.

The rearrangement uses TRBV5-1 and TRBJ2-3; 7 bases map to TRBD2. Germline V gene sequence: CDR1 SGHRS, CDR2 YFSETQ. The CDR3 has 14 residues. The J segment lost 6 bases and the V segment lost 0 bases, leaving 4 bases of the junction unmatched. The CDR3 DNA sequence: TGCGCCAGCAGCTTGGAACTAGCGACGGATACGCAGTATTTT. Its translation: CASSLELATDTQYF.

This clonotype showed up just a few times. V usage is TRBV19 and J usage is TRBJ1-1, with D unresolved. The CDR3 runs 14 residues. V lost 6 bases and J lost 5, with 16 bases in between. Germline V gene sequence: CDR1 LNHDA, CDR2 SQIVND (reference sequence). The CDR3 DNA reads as TGTGCCAGTAGGCACAGAGCGACGGGGACTGAAGCTTTCTTT. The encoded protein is CASRHRATGTEAFF.

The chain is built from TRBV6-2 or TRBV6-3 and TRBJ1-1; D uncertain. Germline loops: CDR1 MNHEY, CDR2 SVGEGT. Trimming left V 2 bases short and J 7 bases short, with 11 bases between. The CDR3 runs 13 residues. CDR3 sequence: CASSYGGGDEAFF. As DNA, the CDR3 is TGTGCCAGCAGTTACGGCGGTGGGGATGAAGCTTTCTTT.

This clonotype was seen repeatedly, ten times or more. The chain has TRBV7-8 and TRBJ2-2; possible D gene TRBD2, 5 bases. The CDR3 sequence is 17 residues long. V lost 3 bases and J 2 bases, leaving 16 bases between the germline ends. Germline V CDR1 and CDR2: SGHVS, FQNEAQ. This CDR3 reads CASSFRGGSGNTGELFF. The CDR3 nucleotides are TGTGCCAGCAGCTTTCGTGGAGGCAGCGGTAACACCGGGGAGCTGTTTTTT. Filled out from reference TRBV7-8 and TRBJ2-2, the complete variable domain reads GAGVSQSPRYKVAKRGQDVALRCDPISGHVSLFWYQQALGQGPEFLTYFQNEAQLDKSGLPSDRFFAERPEGSVSTLKIQRTQQEDSAVYLCASSFRGGSGNTGELFFGEGSRLTVL.

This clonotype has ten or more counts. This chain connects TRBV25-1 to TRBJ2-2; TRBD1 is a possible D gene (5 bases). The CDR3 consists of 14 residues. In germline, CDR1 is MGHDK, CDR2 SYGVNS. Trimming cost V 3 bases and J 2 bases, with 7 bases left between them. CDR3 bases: TGTGCCAGCAGTGATGGACACAACACCGGGGAGCTGTTTTTT. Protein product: CASSDGHNTGELFF.

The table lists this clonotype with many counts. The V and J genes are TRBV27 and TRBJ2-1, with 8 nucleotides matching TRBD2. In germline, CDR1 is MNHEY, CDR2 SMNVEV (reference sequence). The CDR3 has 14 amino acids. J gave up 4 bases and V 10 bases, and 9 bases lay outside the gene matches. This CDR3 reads CAIETSARYNEQFF. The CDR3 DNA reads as TGTGCCATCGAGACTAGCGCGAGATACAATGAGCAGTTCTTC.

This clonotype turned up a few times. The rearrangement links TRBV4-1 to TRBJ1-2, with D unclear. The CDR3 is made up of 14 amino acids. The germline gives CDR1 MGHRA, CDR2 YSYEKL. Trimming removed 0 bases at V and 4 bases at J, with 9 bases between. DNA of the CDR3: TGCGCCAGCAGCCAAGATCCCCGGGGCTATGGCTACACCTTC. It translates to CASSQDPRGYGYTF.

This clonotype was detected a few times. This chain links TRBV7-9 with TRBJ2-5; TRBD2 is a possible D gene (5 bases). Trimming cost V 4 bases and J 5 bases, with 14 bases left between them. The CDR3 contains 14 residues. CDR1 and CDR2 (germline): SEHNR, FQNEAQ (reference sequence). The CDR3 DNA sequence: TGTGCCAGCAGCTATGGCTCCACGGGGGAGACCCAGTACTTC. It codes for CASSYGSTGETQYF.

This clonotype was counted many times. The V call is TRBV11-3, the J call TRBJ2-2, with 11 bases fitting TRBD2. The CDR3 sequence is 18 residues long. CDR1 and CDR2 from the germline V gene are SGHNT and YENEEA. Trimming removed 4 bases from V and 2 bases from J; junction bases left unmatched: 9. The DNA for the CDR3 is TGTGCCAGCAGCTGGGGCTGGGGACTAGCGGTTAACACCGGGGAGCTGTTTTTT. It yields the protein CASSWGWGLAVNTGELFF. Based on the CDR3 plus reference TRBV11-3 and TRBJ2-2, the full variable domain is EAGVVQSPRYKIIEKKQPVAFWCNPISGHNTLYWYLQNLGQGPELLIRYENEEAVDDSQLPKDRFSAERLKGVDSTLKIQPAELGDSAVYLCASSWGWGLAVNTGELFFGEGSRLTVL.

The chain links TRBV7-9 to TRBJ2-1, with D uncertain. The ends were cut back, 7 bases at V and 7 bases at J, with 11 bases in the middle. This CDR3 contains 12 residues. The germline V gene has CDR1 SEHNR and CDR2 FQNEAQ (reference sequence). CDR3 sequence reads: CASTSLGNEQFF. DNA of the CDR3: TGTGCCAGCACCTCCCTAGGGAATGAGCAGTTCTTC.

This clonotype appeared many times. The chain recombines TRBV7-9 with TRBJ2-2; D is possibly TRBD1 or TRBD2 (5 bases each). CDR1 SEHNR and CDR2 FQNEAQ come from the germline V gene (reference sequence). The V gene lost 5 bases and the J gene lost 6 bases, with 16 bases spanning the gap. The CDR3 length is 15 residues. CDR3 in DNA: TGTGCCAGCAGCAAACCTGCTGGGGGAGCCGGGGAGCTGTTTTTT. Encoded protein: CASSKPAGGAGELFF.